Listed below are T cell receptor beta chains from one sample, sequenced in a study of T cell changes during pregnancy in multiple sclerosis. Clones were read by immunoSEQ multiplex PCR, and TCRdb kept only the in-frame ones, dropping some. The sample has 45,000 to 60,000 clones, about 90% seen once. The source was peripheral blood, collected in the first trimester of pregnancy. These receptors all come from a female donor with multiple sclerosis, enrolled in a pregnancy study. Each CDR3 is given with its conserved first and last residue. Each record gives: D gene, J gene, clone size, V gene, CDR3 protein, CDR3 DNA. D genes are given only for firm matches. Where a row states a size, it is once, few, many or the class of an expanded clone; other rows omit it.

- | TRBJ1-1 | - | TRBV6-5 | CASKGGFNEAFF | TGTGCCAGCAAGGGAGGTTTCAATGAAGCTTTCTTT
- | TRBJ2-1 | - | TRBV7-9 | CASSPDNEQFF | TGTGCCAGCAGCCCAGACAATGAGCAGTTCTTC
TRBD1 | TRBJ2-7 | - | TRBV6-5 | CASRMGGQGLHEQYF | TGTGCCAGCAGGATGGGCGGACAGGGATTACACGAGCAGTACTTC
- | TRBJ2-3 | - | TRBV7-2 | CASSFGFGDTQYF | TGTGCCAGCAGCTTCGGGTTCGGAGATACGCAGTATTTT
- | TRBJ1-5 | - | TRBV4-3 | CASSQDLLRDRVQPQHF | TGCGCCAGCAGCCAAGATCTTCTCAGGGATCGTGTTCAGCCCCAGCATTTT
TRBD1 | TRBJ1-6 | - | TRBV5-5 | CASSLETGGGTPLHF | TGTGCCAGCAGCTTGGAGACAGGGGGTGGGACACCCCTCCACTTT
TRBD1 | TRBJ1-5 | few | TRBV2 | CASRGTENQPQHF | TGTGCCAGCAGGGGGACAGAAAATCAGCCCCAGCATTTT
- | TRBJ1-5 | - | TRBV6-6 | CASRDQARVSNQPQHF | TGTGCCAGCAGGGACCAAGCGAGGGTGAGCAATCAGCCCCAGCATTTT
- | TRBJ1-6 | - | TRBV4-1 | CASSPATGGSPLHF | TGCGCCAGCAGCCCCGCGACAGGAGGATCACCCCTCCACTTT
- | TRBJ2-3 | - | TRBV6-4 | CASSEVYRSWPDTQYF | TGTGCCAGCAGTGAGGTGTACAGGTCGTGGCCAGATACGCAGTATTTT
- | TRBJ2-5 | - | TRBV7-7 | CASSLRTKETQYF | TGTGCTAGCAGCCTTCGGACAAAAGAGACCCAGTACTTC
- | TRBJ1-2 | - | TRBV5-4 | CASSPDKNYGYTF | TGTGCCAGCAGCCCTGACAAAAACTATGGCTACACCTTC
- | TRBJ1-6 | - | TRBV27 | CASSAGSPPLHF | TGTGCCAGCAGTGCCGGGTCCCCACCCCTCCACTTT
- | TRBJ1-1 | - | TRBV6-5 | CASSYDRGLDTEAFF | TGTGCCAGCAGTTACGATAGGGGATTGGACACTGAAGCTTTCTTT
- | TRBJ1-1 | - | TRBV29-1 | CSVDRTPTGAFF | TGCAGCGTTGACAGGACTCCGACTGGAGCTTTCTTT
TRBD1 | TRBJ1-6 | once | TRBV19 | CASSLFRDRDSPLHF | TGTGCCAGTAGCCTTTTCCGGGACAGGGATTCACCCCTCCACTTT
- | TRBJ1-4 | - | TRBV15 | CATSREPGMGEKLFF | TGTGCCACCAGCAGAGAGCCGGGAATGGGAGAAAAACTGTTTTTT
- | TRBJ1-1 | - | TRBV5-6 | CASSRANTEAFF | TGTGCCAGCAGCCGCGCGAACACTGAAGCTTTCTTT
TRBD1 | TRBJ2-7 | - | TRBV28 | CASSLLGQGAWEQYF | TGTGCCAGCAGTTTACTTGGGCAGGGGGCGTGGGAGCAGTACTTC
TRBD1 | TRBJ1-2 | - | TRBV30 | CAWARDRSPWVYGYTF | TGTGCCTGGGCCCGGGACAGGAGCCCGTGGGTCTATGGCTACACCTTC
TRBD2 | TRBJ2-4 | - | TRBV9 | CASSPRPVAGVTKNIQYF | TGTGCCAGCAGCCCGCGCCCCGTGGCGGGGGTGACCAAAAACATTCAGTACTTC
TRBD2 | TRBJ2-1 | - | TRBV5-1 | CASSSLAGGPNEQFF | TGCGCCAGCAGCTCACTAGCGGGGGGGCCCAATGAGCAGTTCTTC
TRBD1 | TRBJ1-3 | - | TRBV29-1 | CSVSGTAGNTIYF | TGCAGCGTCTCCGGGACAGCCGGAAACACCATATATTTT
- | TRBJ2-2 | - | TRBV11-2 | CASSPRDFGGELFF | TGTGCCAGCAGCCCCCGGGACTTTGGCGGGGAGCTGTTTTTT
- | TRBJ1-1 | few | TRBV9 | CASSSGPWGDTEAFF | TGTGCCAGCAGCTCAGGACCCTGGGGGGACACTGAAGCTTTCTTT
- | TRBJ1-5 | - | TRBV19 | CASSIRVGLGPTGNNQPQHF | TGTGCCAGTAGTATTCGGGTGGGTTTGGGTCCCACAGGGAACAATCAGCCCCAGCATTTT
TRBD2 | TRBJ2-1 | once | TRBV5-1 | CASSASGGPSNNEQFF | TGCGCCAGCAGCGCTAGCGGGGGGCCATCGAACAATGAGCAGTTCTTC
TRBD2 | TRBJ2-3 | - | TRBV2 | CASSGGTREIPQYF | TGTGCCAGCAGTGGGGGGACTAGAGAGATACCGCAGTATTTT
- | TRBJ2-7 | - | TRBV13 | CASSGDSDSWGEQYF | TGTGCCAGCAGCGGGGACTCGGACTCCTGGGGCGAGCAGTACTTC
- | TRBJ2-7 | - | TRBV13 | CASSLAPGDRGEQYF | TGTGCCAGCAGCCTCGCTCCGGGGGATCGAGGCGAGCAGTACTTC
- | TRBJ2-5 | - | TRBV7-3 | CASSFNRGAGETQYF | TGTGCCAGCAGCTTCAACCGGGGGGCGGGAGAGACCCAGTACTTC
TRBD2 | TRBJ2-3 | - | TRBV15 | CATSRVAGGTDTQYF | TGTGCCACCAGCAGAGTAGCGGGGGGCACAGATACGCAGTATTTT
TRBD1 | TRBJ2-7 | - | TRBV6-5 | CASSYPGQGVYEQYF | TGTGCCAGCAGTTATCCGGGACAGGGGGTTTACGAGCAGTACTTC
- | TRBJ2-2 | once | TRBV4-1 | CASSPPRGAFTGELFF | TGCGCCAGCAGCCCGCCCCGGGGGGCGTTTACCGGGGAGCTGTTTTTT
- | TRBJ2-2 | - | TRBV5-1 | CASTPTGTLGELFF | TGCGCCAGCACCCCGACCGGGACACTCGGGGAGCTGTTTTTT
- | TRBJ1-6 | - | TRBV4-1 | CASSSRGNNSPLHF | TGCGCCAGCAGTTCCAGGGGTAATAATTCACCCCTCCACTTT
TRBD1 | TRBJ2-5 | once | TRBV5-1 | CASSAHRGLYQETQYF | TGCGCCAGCAGCGCTCACAGGGGGCTTTACCAAGAGACCCAGTACTTC
- | TRBJ2-1 | - | TRBV2 | CAIAEQFF | TGTGCGATAGCAGAGCAGTTCTTC
- | TRBJ2-7 | - | TRBV6-6 | CASSYPRGGKNEQYF | TGTGCCAGCAGTTACCCAAGGGGGGGGAAGAACGAGCAGTACTTC
- | TRBJ1-2 | - | TRBV5-6 | CASSSGLSYGYTF | TGTGCCAGCAGTTCGGGACTGAGCTATGGCTACACCTTC
- | TRBJ1-2 | - | TRBV10-3 | CAISAGSNYGYTF | TGTGCCATCAGTGCCGGGTCCAACTATGGCTACACCTTC
TRBD2 | TRBJ2-1 | - | TRBV5-1 | CASSLTSGGLYNEQFF | TGCGCCAGCAGCTTGACTAGCGGGGGGCTCTACAATGAGCAGTTCTTC
- | TRBJ2-7 | - | TRBV5-6 | CASTKQGAYEQYF | TGTGCCAGCACAAAACAGGGAGCCTACGAGCAGTACTTC
TRBD1 | TRBJ1-6 | - | TRBV7-2 | CASSLEGTADSPLHF | TGTGCCAGCAGCTTAGAAGGGACAGCGGATTCACCCCTCCACTTT
- | TRBJ1-6 | - | TRBV30 | CAWSVGTGSPLHF | TGTGCCTGGAGTGTCGGGACTGGGTCACCCCTCCACTTT
TRBD1 | TRBJ2-3 | - | TRBV14 | CASSIRTGGSTDTQYF | TGTGCCAGCAGCATACGGACAGGGGGTTCGACAGATACGCAGTATTTT
TRBD1 | TRBJ2-5 | - | TRBV5-6 | CASSQDRYQETQYF | TGTGCCAGCAGCCAGGACAGGTACCAAGAGACCCAGTACTTC
- | TRBJ1-2 | - | TRBV10-3 | CAISESGDRLYGYTF | TGTGCCATCAGTGAGTCGGGCGACAGGCTCTATGGCTACACCTTC
TRBD2 | TRBJ2-2 | - | TRBV5-1 | CASYSAGTTNTGELFF | TGCGCCAGCTATAGCGCGGGGACTACGAACACCGGGGAGCTGTTTTTT
TRBD2 | TRBJ2-1 | - | TRBV15 | CATSRDSGGANEQFF | TGTGCCACCAGCAGAGATAGCGGGGGGGCCAATGAGCAGTTCTTC
- | TRBJ1-2 | - | TRBV9 | CASSAGTNRFLGYTF | TGTGCCAGCAGCGCAGGGACAAATCGGTTTCTCGGCTACACCTTC
TRBD1 | TRBJ1-1 | - | TRBV5-4 | CASSATGGALRNTEAFF | TGTGCCAGCAGCGCCACAGGGGGGGCGCTGAGGAACACTGAAGCTTTCTTT
- | TRBJ2-3 | - | TRBV2 | CASSELLSTDTQYF | TGTGCCAGCAGTGAATTACTCAGCACAGATACGCAGTATTTT